Listed below are T cell receptor beta chains from one sample, sequenced in a study of T cells after somatic rescue of genetic block. Clones were sequenced by immunoSEQ multiplex PCR, and TCRdb holds only the in-frame ones, with some missing. Of under 150,000 clones listed, approximately 90% are singletons. Specimen: peripheral blood mononuclear cells (PBMCs). The receptors derive from a young woman. Both conserved end residues are part of each CDR3. D genes are given only for firm matches. Clone size is given for some rows only: seen once, a few or many times, or a class if the clone is expanded.

j_gene,abundance,v_gene,d_gene,CDR3aa,CDR3nt
TRBJ2-5,.,TRBV5-4,.,CASSARDFQETQYF,TGTGCCAGCAGCGCCCGGGACTTCCAAGAGACCCAGTACTTC
TRBJ1-5,.,TRBV19,.,CASSPEGGEQPQHF,TGTGCCAGTAGTCCTGAGGGGGGGGAACAGCCCCAGCATTTT
TRBJ2-7,.,TRBV5-1,TRBD1,CASSSQGNEQYF,TGCGCCAGCAGCTCACAGGGGAATGAGCAGTACTTC
TRBJ1-4,.,TRBV9,TRBD1,CASSGGTVPNEKLFF,TGTGCCAGCAGCGGGGGGACAGTCCCTAATGAAAAACTGTTTTTT
TRBJ2-7,.,TRBV5-4,TRBD1,CASSSYRGRGEQYF,TGTGCCAGCAGCTCATACAGGGGGCGCGGCGAGCAGTACTTC
TRBJ2-1,once,TRBV7-6,TRBD2,CASSLSLAGVEQFF,TGTGCCAGCAGCTTAAGTCTAGCGGGGGTTGAGCAGTTCTTC
TRBJ1-2,.,TRBV7-2,TRBD1,CASRSGTGTGGYTF,TGTGCCAGCAGATCCGGGACAGGGACTGGGGGCTACACCTTC
TRBJ1-4,.,TRBV7-2,.,CASSLAMDGEKLFF,TGTGCCAGCAGCTTAGCTATGGACGGTGAAAAACTGTTTTTT
TRBJ1-6,.,TRBV5-1,.,CASSPGLDNSPLHF,TGCGCCAGCAGCCCTGGCCTCGATAATTCACCCCTCCACTTT
TRBJ1-3,.,TRBV7-2,.,CASSPRAGVGNTIYF,TGTGCCAGCAGCCCTCGCGCAGGGGTCGGAAACACCATATATTTT
TRBJ2-5,.,TRBV7-7,TRBD2,CASSSGPGTRGTQETQYF,TGTGCCAGCAGCTCCGGCCCGGGGACTAGAGGGACTCAAGAGACCCAGTACTTC
TRBJ2-5,few,TRBV2,TRBD1,CASSGQGATQYF,TGTGCCAGCAGCGGACAGGGGGCGACCCAGTACTTC
TRBJ1-1,.,TRBV28,.,CASSLPGNTEAFF,TGTGCCAGCAGTTTACCAGGGAACACTGAAGCTTTCTTT
TRBJ2-7,.,TRBV5-5,.,CASSPPRGETYEQYF,TGTGCCAGCAGCCCCCCCCGCGGGGAAACCTACGAGCAGTACTTC
TRBJ1-2,.,TRBV5-4,.,CASSLGQGRSYGYTF,TGTGCCAGCAGCTTGGGGCAGGGCCGAAGCTATGGCTACACCTTC
TRBJ2-2,.,TRBV7-9,.,CASSLGPTGELFF,TGTGCCAGCAGCTTAGGCCCCACCGGGGAGCTGTTTTTT
TRBJ1-2,.,TRBV18,.,CASSPGTDYGYTF,TGTGCCAGCTCACCCGGGACGGACTATGGCTACACCTTC
TRBJ1-4,.,TRBV30,.,CAVRQRIDEKLFF,TGTGCCGTCCGTCAGAGGATCGATGAAAAACTGTTTTTT
TRBJ2-2,.,TRBV4-3,TRBD2,CASSQGGLSTSGGFAGELFF,TGCGCCAGCAGCCAAGGGGGACTTTCTACTAGCGGGGGTTTTGCCGGGGAGCTGTTTTTT
TRBJ1-1,.,TRBV7-9,.,CASSLVTGTHEAFF,TGTGCCAGCAGCTTAGTAACCGGGACCCATGAAGCTTTCTTT
TRBJ2-4,.,TRBV25-1,.,CASSGGIRDDGENIQYF,TGTGCCAGCAGTGGAGGAATCAGGGATGATGGGGAAAACATTCAGTACTTC
TRBJ2-6,.,TRBV28,.,CASSLGGSGANVLTF,TGTGCCAGCAGTTTAGGGGGATCTGGGGCCAACGTCCTGACTTTC
TRBJ1-5,.,TRBV28,TRBD1,CASSSPGQGLQPQHF,TGTGCCAGCAGTTCCCCGGGACAGGGGCTGCAGCCCCAGCATTTT
TRBJ2-5,.,TRBV10-2,.,CASSDPPQETQYF,TGCGCCAGCAGTGATCCACCCCAAGAGACCCAGTACTTC
TRBJ2-2,.,TRBV4-3,.,CASSQLSGKLTGELFF,TGCGCCAGCAGCCAACTGTCAGGGAAACTCACCGGGGAGCTGTTTTTT
TRBJ1-4,.,TRBV10-3,.,CAISARTNEKLFF,TGTGCCATCAGTGCCCGAACGAATGAAAAACTGTTTTTT
TRBJ1-5,few,TRBV7-6,.,CASSTSPFQPQHF,TGTGCCAGCAGTACATCCCCTTTTCAGCCCCAGCATTTT
TRBJ1-1,.,TRBV25-1,.,CASSESGSTGVNTEAFF,TGTGCCAGCAGTGAATCTGGATCGACAGGCGTGAACACTGAAGCTTTCTTT
TRBJ1-5,.,TRBV6-1,TRBD1,CASSELRGRGNQPQHF,TGTGCCAGCAGTGAACTTAGGGGGCGCGGCAATCAGCCCCAGCATTTT
TRBJ2-7,.,TRBV4-1,.,CASSQDRGTYEQYF,TGCGCCAGCAGCCAAGATCGGGGAACCTACGAGCAGTACTTC
TRBJ1-4,.,TRBV7-9,.,CASSLAGDLREKLFF,TGTGCCAGCAGCTTAGCGGGGGACCTGCGTGAAAAACTGTTTTTT
TRBJ2-3,once,TRBV9,.,CASSPRGVITDTQYF,TGTGCCAGCAGCCCCCGCGGGGTGATAACAGATACGCAGTATTTT
TRBJ1-5,.,TRBV19,.,CASSPPRVGSNQPQHF,TGTGCCAGTAGTCCTCCCAGGGTCGGGAGCAATCAGCCCCAGCATTTT
TRBJ1-4,.,TRBV5-6,.,CASSLEAGGSEKLFF,TGTGCCAGCAGCTTGGAGGCAGGAGGGAGTGAAAAACTGTTTTTT
TRBJ1-1,.,TRBV19,TRBD1,CASSEGTVEAFF,TGTGCCAGTTCGGAAGGGACAGTTGAAGCTTTCTTT
TRBJ2-2,.,TRBV27,TRBD2,CASSLSGGHTGELFF,TGTGCCAGCAGTCTTAGCGGGGGGCACACCGGGGAGCTGTTTTTT
TRBJ2-5,.,TRBV4-2,.,CASSQDLRGSKETQYF,TGTGCCAGCAGCCAAGATCTGAGGGGGTCGAAAGAGACCCAGTACTTC
TRBJ1-5,.,TRBV19,.,CASRRTQEGSDQPQHF,TGTGCCAGTAGGAGGACCCAGGAGGGTAGCGATCAGCCCCAGCATTTT
TRBJ1-3,.,TRBV5-1,.,CASSKEEGNTIYF,TGCGCCAGCAGCAAGGAGGAGGGAAACACCATATATTTT
TRBJ2-7,.,TRBV29-1,.,CSVERLGREQYF,TGCAGCGTTGAACGCCTTGGACGTGAGCAGTACTTC
TRBJ1-1,.,TRBV5-1,.,CASSPREGGSEAFF,TGCGCCAGCAGCCCCAGGGAAGGGGGATCTGAAGCTTTCTTT
TRBJ2-3,.,TRBV19,TRBD2,CASSPSSGGASDTQYF,TGTGCCAGTAGTCCGTCTAGCGGGGGGGCCTCGGATACGCAGTATTTT
TRBJ2-3,.,TRBV11-3,.,CASSSGRDTQYF,TGTGCCAGCAGCTCGGGGCGGGATACGCAGTATTTT
TRBJ2-7,.,TRBV9,.,CASSVETSYEQYF,TGTGCCAGCAGCGTAGAGACTAGCTACGAGCAGTACTTC
TRBJ2-7,.,TRBV27,.,CASSSVSEQYF,TGTGCCAGCAGTTCGGTCTCCGAGCAGTACTTC
TRBJ1-2,once,TRBV4-3,TRBD1,CASSQAAPGQGNSYTF,TGCGCCAGCAGCCAAGCAGCCCCGGGACAGGGAAATAGCTACACCTTC
TRBJ2-1,.,TRBV6-1,.,CASTQIWGSAQFF,TGTGCCAGCACCCAGATATGGGGTTCAGCGCAGTTCTTC
TRBJ1-1,few,TRBV30,.,CAWSVGKELNTEAFF,TGTGCCTGGAGTGTAGGGAAGGAACTAAACACTGAAGCTTTCTTT
TRBJ1-1,.,TRBV2,TRBD1,CASSDRGRSEAFF,TGTGCCAGCAGCGACAGGGGGCGGTCTGAAGCTTTCTTT
TRBJ1-1,.,TRBV27,.,CASSGSGQNTEAFF,TGTGCCAGCAGTGGCTCGGGACAGAACACTGAAGCTTTCTTT
TRBJ1-2,few,TRBV9,.,CASKSYGYTF,TGTGCCAGCAAGAGCTATGGCTACACCTTC
TRBJ1-2,.,TRBV7-2,.,CASSYLRGIYGYTF,TGTGCCAGCAGCTACCTGAGAGGGATTTATGGCTACACCTTC
TRBJ2-7,.,TRBV5-1,.,CASSLGQLTSYEQYF,TGCGCCAGCAGCTTAGGACAGCTGACCTCCTACGAGCAGTACTTC
TRBJ1-1,.,TRBV7-2,.,CASSFQGPYTEAFF,TGTGCCAGCAGCTTTCAGGGACCCTACACTGAAGCTTTCTTT